These T cell receptor beta chains were read from a single sample in a study of blood T cell repertoires in COVID-19. Generated by immunoSEQ multiplex PCR, the TCRdb table keeps only in-frame clones and is missing some. Of 100,000 to 120,000 clones in the sample, 88% are singletons; the top ten hold 2% to 2.5%. The sequenced material came from peripheral blood. These receptors originate from a human donor in a cohort sampled during active COVID-19. Both conserved end residues are part of each CDR3. Clone size is stated in some rows and not others, as once, few, many or a class when expanded.

cdr3_length: 16; clone_size: .; v_call: TRBV24-1; j_call: TRBJ2-1; cdr3_aa: CATSDRSGRSYNEQFF
cdr3_length: 16; clone_size: .; v_call: TRBV5-1; j_call: TRBJ2-5; cdr3_aa: CASRPDVASLQETQYF
cdr3_length: 12; clone_size: once; v_call: TRBV3-1/TRBV3-2; j_call: TRBJ2-7; cdr3_aa: CASSQDKGEQYF
cdr3_length: 13; clone_size: .; v_call: TRBV29-1; j_call: TRBJ2-5; cdr3_aa: CSVSLGRSGAQYF
cdr3_length: 15; clone_size: .; v_call: TRBV4-1; j_call: TRBJ2-4; cdr3_aa: CASSQVTQGKDIQYF
cdr3_length: 16; clone_size: .; v_call: TRBV11-2; j_call: TRBJ2-7; cdr3_aa: CASSPTTGVPSYEQYF
cdr3_length: 16; clone_size: .; v_call: TRBV3-1/TRBV3-2; j_call: TRBJ1-4; cdr3_aa: CASSQDPDSSNEKLFF
cdr3_length: 15; clone_size: .; v_call: TRBV28; j_call: TRBJ2-7; cdr3_aa: CASSHTGTGHGEQYF
cdr3_length: 15; clone_size: .; v_call: TRBV7-9; j_call: TRBJ2-3; cdr3_aa: CASSPRDLSTDTQYF
cdr3_length: 14; clone_size: once; v_call: TRBV11-2; j_call: TRBJ2-1; cdr3_aa: CASSLTSGYNEQFF
cdr3_length: 13; clone_size: .; v_call: TRBV6-5; j_call: TRBJ1-1; cdr3_aa: CASRRGANTEAFF
cdr3_length: 16; clone_size: .; v_call: TRBV28; j_call: TRBJ1-2; cdr3_aa: CASSLIPGEIDYGYTF
cdr3_length: 15; clone_size: .; v_call: TRBV27; j_call: TRBJ1-5; cdr3_aa: CASSSLQSSNQPQHF
cdr3_length: 15; clone_size: .; v_call: TRBV4-1; j_call: TRBJ1-2; cdr3_aa: CASSPGRGSGYGYTF
cdr3_length: 17; clone_size: .; v_call: TRBV9; j_call: TRBJ2-2; cdr3_aa: CASSADKTGANTGELFF